Sequencing of this T cell receptor (beta chain) was carried out in a study of neurological immune-mediated disorders. From the 5' RACE reads, TCRdb called clonotypes with MiXCR, one entry per CDR3 protein. This sample has some 80,000 distinct CDR3 sequences, with 5% to 6% found just once. Documented time point: longitudinal time-point 2. Germline values: CDR1 SGHDT, CDR2 YYEEEE. Trimming took off 5 bases at V and 2 bases at J, with 4 bases between the two ends. This CDR3 comprises 12 residues. Sequencing was performed on PBMCs. This receptor was taken from a woman between 55 and 75 years old with multiple sclerosis. This rearrangement joins TRBV5-6 to TRBJ1-4; D ambiguous. The CDR3 here is CASSRTNEKLFF. CDR3 bases: TGTGCCAGCAGTCGGACTAATGAAAAACTGTTTTTT.